Below, 27 T cell receptor beta chains from the same sample are listed, as sequenced in a study of shared clonotypes between healthy human individuals. Here immunoSEQ multiplex PCR was the method, and the copy in TCRdb shows in-frame clones only, minus some. The sample lists millions of clones, under 95% occurring once. Only CD45RO-negative cells positively selected for CCR7 counted as naive CD8 cells, so terminally differentiated effector memory CD45RA+ cells were excluded. Input material: naive CD8+ T cells from PBMCs. The receptors were gathered from a man between 18 and 35 years old in good health. Some clones in this sample may be carry-over from other donors' samples.

This rearrangement joins TRBV6-5 to TRBJ2-5; D may be TRBD1 (5 bases). Germline V lookup: CDR1 MNHEY, CDR2 SVGAGI. Trimming stripped 0 bases from V and 7 bases from J, with 18 bases between. The CDR3 consists of 16 residues. The CDR3 DNA follows: TGTGCCAGCAGTTACTCGGACAACGAACCCCTCTGGACCCAGTACTTC. Translation: CASSYSDNEPLWTQYF.

The V gene is TRBV4-1, the J gene TRBJ2-7, with TRBD1 identical over 8 bases. The CDR3 totals 16 residues. V trimming: 2 bases; J trimming: 0 bases; junction bases outside the gene matches: 6. CDR1 MGHRA and CDR2 YSYEKL come from the germline V gene. The CDR3 DNA is TGCGCCAGCAGCCAAATCCCGGGACAGGCCTCCTACGAGCAGTACTTC. Protein product: CASSQIPGQASYEQYF.

The chain is built from TRBV9 and TRBJ2-3, with D uncertain. Per germline, CDR1 SGDLS and CDR2 YYNGEE. V was shortened by 3 bases and J by 0 bases, with 17 bases between the two germline ends. The CDR3 sequence is 17 residues long. CDR3 nucleotides: TGTGCCAGCAGCGGAATTAGGGCAACGACTAGCACAGATACGCAGTATTTT. Translation: CASSGIRATTSTDTQYF.

This chain joins TRBV2 and TRBJ2-7; tentatively, D is TRBD2 (5 bases). Trimming cost V 8 bases and J 1 base, with 9 bases left between them. The CDR3 has 12 amino acids. Germline V gives CDR1 SNHLY, CDR2 FYNNEI. The CDR3 nucleotides are TGTGCCAGCGGGGAGACTTCCTACGAGCAGTACTTC. It is translated as CASGETSYEQYF.

This chain uses TRBV7-9 with TRBJ2-1; D perhaps matches TRBD2 (5 bases). In germline, CDR1 is SEHNR, CDR2 FQNEAQ (reference sequence). CDR3 length: 17 residues. Trimming pared 5 bases from V and 7 bases from J, leaving 24 bases between. This chain's CDR3 is CASSPPIVRKEANEQFF. CDR3 nucleotide sequence: TGTGCCAGCAGCCCCCCTATTGTGAGAAAGGAGGCAAATGAGCAGTTCTTC. Full variable domain (remainder filled in from reference TRBV7-9 and TRBJ2-1): DTGVSQNPRHKITKRGQNVTFRCDPISEHNRLYWYRQTLGQGPEFLTYFQNEAQLEKSRLLSDRFSAERPKGSFSTLEIQRTEQGDSAMYLCASSPPIVRKEANEQFFGPGTRLTVL.

The V call is TRBV7-2, the J call TRBJ2-3; 9 bases agree with TRBD1. This CDR3 contains 16 residues. Germline V gene data show CDR1 as SGHTA and CDR2 as FQGNSA. Trimming cost V 1 base and J 6 bases; bases outside gene matches: 8. The CDR3 sequence is CASSLGGQGRVDTQYF. The CDR3 coding sequence is TGTGCCAGCAGCTTAGGGGGACAGGGTAGAGTGGATACGCAGTATTTT.

For this clone: Other nucleotide sequences in the sample specify the same CDR3. The rearrangement links TRBV5-1 to TRBJ2-3, with 9 bases lining up with TRBD1. Per the germline V gene, CDR1 is SGHRS and CDR2 is YFSETQ. Trimming at V came to 0 bases and at J to 1 base, leaving 3 bases not matched to a gene. This CDR3 region has 16 residues. The CDR3 sequence is CASSLARTGGTDTQYF. CDR3 sequence (DNA): TGCGCCAGCAGCTTGGCGCGGACAGGGGGCACAGATACGCAGTATTTT.

The chain links TRBV5-1 to TRBJ2-1, with 10 bases matching TRBD2. The germline CDR1 and CDR2 sequences are SGHRS and YFSETQ. V lost 5 bases to trimming and J lost 4 bases; unmatched junction nucleotides: 6. There are 15 residues in the CDR3. In nucleotides, the CDR3 is TGCGCCAGCAGTTGGACTAGCGGAGGGTACAATGAGCAGTTCTTC. Translation gives CASSWTSGGYNEQFF.

The chain uses TRBV7-9 and TRBJ2-4; no reliable D call. There are 16 residues in the CDR3. V lost 7 bases to trimming and J lost 5 bases, with 21 bases between them. Germline V gene data show CDR1 as SEHNR and CDR2 as FQNEAQ (reference sequence). CDR3 amino acids: CASTRAVDGHQNIQYF. The CDR3 nucleotides are TGTGCCAGCACCCGGGCCGTGGACGGGCACCAAAACATTCAGTACTTC.

In regard to this clone: Distinct nucleotide sequences in the sample also encode this CDR3. The chain recombines TRBV28 with TRBJ2-7, with TRBD2 matching over 8 bases. Germline V gene lookup returns CDR1 MDHEN and CDR2 SYDVKM. This CDR3 has 14 amino acids. The junction had 3 bases not matched to a gene; V was cut back by 3 bases and J by 2 bases. For the CDR3, the DNA is TGTGCCAGCAGTTTCTGGCGGGGGGCCTACGAGCAGTACTTC. Translated, it gives CASSFWRGAYEQYF.

CDR3 coding DNA: TGTGCCAGTAGTATAACGGGACTGCTGAATCAGCCCCAGCATTTT. Translated: CASSITGLLNQPQHF. The chain joins TRBV19 to TRBJ1-5, with D perhaps TRBD1 (5 bases). This CDR3 contains 15 residues. Germline CDR1 is LNHDA and CDR2 is SQIVND (reference sequence). Deletions cut 2 bases from V and 4 bases from J, with 12 bases between.

This sequence joins TRBV6-1 and TRBJ1-1; 7 nucleotides align to TRBD1. With V trimmed by 3 bases and J by 1 base, 2 bases remained unmatched. This CDR3 has 14 amino acids. CDR1 and CDR2 from the germline V gene are MNHNS and SASEGT. Here the CDR3 DNA reads TGTGCCAGCAGTGATGGACAGGCGAACACTGAAGCTTTCTTT. Its protein product is CASSDGQANTEAFF.

This chain links TRBV21-1 with TRBJ2-7; the table's D call, TRBD2, was not checked against the DNA. TRBV21-1 is shown as a pseudogene. This CDR3 comprises 15 residues. The CDR3 region is CASSKPGGVGYEQYF. The CDR3 DNA is TGTGCCAGCAGCAAACCCGGAGGGGTAGGATACGAGCAGTACTTC.

This sequence joins TRBV4-2 and TRBJ2-3; TRBD2 agrees at 9 bases. Per the germline V gene, CDR1 is LGHNA and CDR2 is YNFKEQ. V dropped 1 base and J dropped 1; count of bases not matched to a gene: 3. The CDR3 is made up of 16 amino acids. This CDR3 reads CASSQGTSARTDTQYF. CDR3 coding DNA: TGTGCCAGCAGCCAAGGGACTAGCGCCCGCACAGATACGCAGTATTTT.

A word on this clone: One end of the junction is discordant with germline, which a read error may explain. The CDR3 region is CSVEGEQFYNEQFF. The CDR3 coding sequence is TGCAGCGTCGAAGGGGAACAATTCTACAATGAGCAGTTCTTC. The chain combines TRBV29-1 with TRBJ2-1; D possibly corresponds to TRBD1 (5 bases). CDR1 is SQVTM and CDR2 is ANQGSEA in the germline V gene. The CDR3 contains 14 residues.

V is TRBV6-5 and J is TRBJ1-1, with 7 bases identical to TRBD1. The CDR3 runs 13 residues. CDR1 and CDR2 (germline): MNHEY, SVGAGI. The trim removed 11 bases at V and 8 bases at J, leaving 14 bases unmatched. As DNA, the CDR3 is TGTGCCGCGAGAGACAGGGAGCTTTCCGAAGCTTTCTTT. Its protein product is CAARDRELSEAFF.

The chain recombines TRBV9 with TRBJ1-2; no clear D. CDR3 size: 14 residues. Trimming took 1 base from V and 5 from J, leaving 12 bases between them. Looked up from germline, CDR1 is SGDLS and CDR2 is YYNGEE. CDR3 coding DNA: TGTGCCAGCAGCGTATCCACGAGTTTTTATGGCTACACCTTC. The encoded protein is CASSVSTSFYGYTF.

This clone was detected a few times. The chain carries TRBV19 and TRBJ2-7; a possible D gene is TRBD1 (6 bases). Trimming removed 6 bases from V and 0 bases from J, with 15 bases in between. The germline CDR1 and CDR2 sequences are LNHDA and SQIVND (reference sequence). The CDR3 totals 15 residues. The CDR3 here is CASSTRGHSSYEQYF. CDR3 nucleotide sequence: TGTGCCAGTAGCACCAGGGGACATAGCTCCTACGAGCAGTACTTC.

J is TRBJ2-5 and V is TRBV9, with 9 positions matching TRBD2. In germline, CDR1 is SGDLS, CDR2 YYNGEE. V trimming: 4 bases; J trimming: 4 bases; junction bases outside the gene matches: 8. This CDR3 has 15 amino acids. The CDR3 coding sequence is TGTGCCAGCAGCCCGGGGGCGGGAGGGCGAGAGACCCAGTACTTC. It is translated as CASSPGAGGRETQYF.

This chain uses TRBV19 with TRBJ1-4, with D unclear. There are 14 residues in the CDR3. CDR1 LNHDA and CDR2 SQIVND come from the germline V gene (reference sequence). With 2 bases removed from V and 8 bases from J, the gap between germline ends came to 12 bases. CDR3 DNA: TGTGCCAGTAGTATACGGCAGCTTGGGGAAAAACTGTTTTTT. Translated: CASSIRQLGEKLFF.

V and J are TRBV10-3 and TRBJ1-1; 7 nucleotides match TRBD1. V gave up 5 bases and J gave up 1 base; unmatched junction bases: 7. Germline loops: CDR1 ENHRY, CDR2 SYGVKD. The CDR3 covers 15 residues. The CDR3 DNA sequence: TGTGCCATCAGTACACTACAGGGGCGGAACACTGAAGCTTTCTTT. Translated: CAISTLQGRNTEAFF.

J is TRBJ2-7 and V is TRBV18, with D perhaps TRBD2 (5 bases). This CDR3 has 15 amino acids. Germline V CDR1 and CDR2: KGHSH, LQKENI. V was clipped by 1 base and J by 3 bases, with 13 bases between them. The CDR3 DNA follows: TGTGCCAGCTCACCACGCCCTACTAGTTTCTACGAGCAGTACTTC. Amino acids: CASSPRPTSFYEQYF.

V is TRBV11-1 and J is TRBJ2-6; D not resolved. V was trimmed by 2 bases and J by 0 bases, leaving 11 bases between them. The germline gives CDR1 SGHAT, CDR2 FQDESV (reference sequence). This CDR3 comprises 17 residues. CDR3 loop: CASSLWSRNSGANVLTF. CDR3 DNA: TGTGCCAGCAGCTTATGGTCTCGGAACTCTGGGGCCAACGTCCTGACTTTC.

The chain combines TRBV27 with TRBJ2-7, with 7 bases identical to TRBD1. The V segment lost 5 bases and the J segment 6 bases; nucleotides outside the gene matches: 7. From germline, CDR1 is MNHEY and CDR2 SMNVEV (reference sequence). CDR3 length equals 13 residues. The CDR3 spells CASSAPGTAEQYF. The CDR3 DNA reads as TGTGCCAGCAGTGCCCCCGGGACAGCCGAGCAGTACTTC.

The chain links TRBV14 to TRBJ2-5, with D perhaps being TRBD1 or TRBD2 (5 bases each). V was clipped by 3 bases and J by 2 bases, with 16 bases between them. The CDR3 runs 16 residues. CDR1 and CDR2 from the germline V gene are SGHDN and FVKESK. As DNA, the CDR3 is TGTGCCAGCAGCCATCAAGAATTCTGGGGGCAAGAGACCCAGTACTTC. This sequence encodes CASSHQEFWGQETQYF. Combining the CDR3 with reference TRBV14 and TRBJ2-5 gives the whole variable domain EAGVTQFPSHSVIEKGQTVTLRCDPISGHDNLYWYRRVMGKEIKFLLHFVKESKQDESGMPNNRFLAERTGGTYSTLKVQPAELEDSGVYFCASSHQEFWGQETQYFGPGTRLLVL.

This clone was recorded a few times. This chain links TRBV27 with TRBJ1-2; D remains ambiguous. Germline-derived CDR1 and CDR2 are MNHEY and SMNVEV (reference sequence). The V end was cut by 6 bases, the J end by 6 bases, with 17 bases between. CDR3 length equals 14 residues. The CDR3 is CASRYWAGQDGYTF. CDR3 nucleotides: TGTGCCAGCAGATATTGGGCAGGCCAGGATGGCTACACCTTC.

The chain has TRBV27 and TRBJ2-7, with 10 bases identical to TRBD2. Unmatched junction bases numbered 9, after V lost 6 bases and J lost 7 bases. The CDR3 sequence is 14 residues long. Per the germline V gene, CDR1 is MNHEY and CDR2 is SMNVEV (reference sequence). The CDR3, as DNA: TGTGCCAGCAGAAAGCGGGAGGGCATGTTGGAGCAGTACTTC. This encodes CASRKREGMLEQYF.